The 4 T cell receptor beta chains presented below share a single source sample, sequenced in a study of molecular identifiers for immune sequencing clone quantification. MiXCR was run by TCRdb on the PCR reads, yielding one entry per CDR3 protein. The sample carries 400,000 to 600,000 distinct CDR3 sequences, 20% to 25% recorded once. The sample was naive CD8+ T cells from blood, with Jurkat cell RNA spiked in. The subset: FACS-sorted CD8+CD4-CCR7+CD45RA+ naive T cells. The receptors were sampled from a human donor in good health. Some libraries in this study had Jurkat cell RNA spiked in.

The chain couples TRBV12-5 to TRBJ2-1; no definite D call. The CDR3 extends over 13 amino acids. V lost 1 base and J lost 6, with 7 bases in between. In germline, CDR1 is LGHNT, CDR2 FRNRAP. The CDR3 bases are TGTGCTAGTGGTTTGGCGTTGGCCAATGAGCAGTTCTTC. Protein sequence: CASGLALANEQFF.

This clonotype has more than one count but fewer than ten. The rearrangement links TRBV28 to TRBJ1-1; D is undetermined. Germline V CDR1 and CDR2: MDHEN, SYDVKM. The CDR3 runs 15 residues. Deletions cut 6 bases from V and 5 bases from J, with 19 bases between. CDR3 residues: CASSRGDRLRTEAFF. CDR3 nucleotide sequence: TGTGCCAGCAGCCGTGGTGATAGGCTGCGTACTGAAGCTTTCTTT.

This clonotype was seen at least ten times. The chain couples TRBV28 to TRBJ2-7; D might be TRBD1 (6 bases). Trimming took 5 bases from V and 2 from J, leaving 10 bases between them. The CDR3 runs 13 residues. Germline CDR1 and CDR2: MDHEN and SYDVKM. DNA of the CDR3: TGTGCCAGCAGTCCAAACAGGGCCTACGAGCAGTACTTC. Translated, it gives CASSPNRAYEQYF.

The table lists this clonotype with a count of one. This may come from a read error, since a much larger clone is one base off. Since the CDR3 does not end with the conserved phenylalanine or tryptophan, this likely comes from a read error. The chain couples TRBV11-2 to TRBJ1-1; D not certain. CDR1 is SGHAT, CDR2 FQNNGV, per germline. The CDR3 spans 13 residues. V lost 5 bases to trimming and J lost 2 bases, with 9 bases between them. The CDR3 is CASSPRANTEAFS. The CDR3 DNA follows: TGTGCCAGCAGCCCGCGGGCAAACACTGAAGCTTTCTCT.